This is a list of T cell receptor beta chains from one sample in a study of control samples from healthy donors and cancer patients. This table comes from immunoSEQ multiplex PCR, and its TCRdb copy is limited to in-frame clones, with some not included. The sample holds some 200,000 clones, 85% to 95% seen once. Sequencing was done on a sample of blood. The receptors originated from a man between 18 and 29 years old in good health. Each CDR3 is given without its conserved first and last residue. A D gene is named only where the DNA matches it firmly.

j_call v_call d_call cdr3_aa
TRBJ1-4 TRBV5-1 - ASRALGTNEKLF
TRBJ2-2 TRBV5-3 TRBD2 ARSLRAGGDPGTGELF
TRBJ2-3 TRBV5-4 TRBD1 ASSIGQGRITDTQY
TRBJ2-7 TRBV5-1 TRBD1 ASSLDGTGAYEQY
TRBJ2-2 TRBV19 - ASSITGELF
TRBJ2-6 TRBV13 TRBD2 ASSLRGLAGVGANVLT
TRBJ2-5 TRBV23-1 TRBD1 ASSQPRDREQETQY
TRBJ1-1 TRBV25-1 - ASRDLRGTEAF
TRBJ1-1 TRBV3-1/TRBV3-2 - ASSQGDTEAF
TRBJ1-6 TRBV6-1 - ASSEPRWGAYNSPLH
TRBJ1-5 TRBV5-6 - ASSLSYSNQPQH
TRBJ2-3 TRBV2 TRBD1 ASKGGRNTQY
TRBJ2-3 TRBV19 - ASSEVDTQY
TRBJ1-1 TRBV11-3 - ASSSGPSNTEAF
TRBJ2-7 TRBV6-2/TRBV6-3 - ASSPSLLPAYEQY
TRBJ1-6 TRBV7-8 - ASSLEEKWQGMRNSPLH
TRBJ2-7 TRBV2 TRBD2 ASSTLVIGGGAGEQY